The clone carrying this T cell receptor (beta chain) was counted only a few times. The data belong to a study of T cell clonotyping in hematopoietic cell transplantation. On the study more broadly: Recipients' pretransplant samples followed cytoreduction.

Time point in this sample: recipient sample about 28 days before transplant, after cytoreduction. From germline, CDR1 is SGHTA and CDR2 FQGNSA. The CDR3 is made up of 17 amino acids. V gave up 1 base and J gave up 4 bases; unmatched junction bases: 8. Generated by immunoSEQ multiplex PCR, the TCRdb table keeps only in-frame clones and is missing some. The sample consists of under 35,000 clones, 60% to 80% of them appearing once. The sequencing used peripheral blood mononuclear cells, collected before stem cell transplant. The chain carries TRBV7-2 and TRBJ1-2; 11 nucleotides align to TRBD1. The sequence derives from a man aged 50 to 59 with myelodysplastic syndrome. Some clones in this sample may be carry-over from other donors' samples. This CDR3 is CASSLGNTGTGGYGYTF. The CDR3 nucleotides read TGTGCCAGCAGCTTAGGCAACACCGGGACAGGGGGCTATGGCTACACCTTC. Full variable domain (missing parts from reference TRBV7-2 and TRBJ1-2): GAGVSQSPSNKVTEKGKDVELRCDPISGHTALYWYRQSLGQGLEFLIYFQGNSAPDKSGLPSDRFSAERTGGSVSTLTIQRTQQEDSAVYLCASSLGNTGTGGYGYTFGSGTRLTVV.